This entry is about one T cell receptor beta chain. The authors' processing: Amplification of reference gene primers provided the estimated nucleated cell counts. TCRdb keeps only in-frame clones here, not all; method: immunoSEQ multiplex PCR. The V and J calls and clone size are taken from that table; D and trimming were inferred from the DNA. Of 200,000 to 300,000 clones detected, about 85% appear once; the ten largest clones hold 5% to 7%. These data come from a study of blood T cell repertoires in COVID-19. Study-level information: COVID-19 samples from acute and convalescent phases originated in the United States, Italy and Spain.

The germline CDR1 and CDR2 sequences are GTSNPN and SVGIG (reference sequence). This CDR3 comprises 12 residues. The germline V and J ends were trimmed by 3 bases and 6 bases, with 10 bases remaining between them. The receptor's source is a woman aged 55-69 years with active or convalescent COVID-19. Sequenced: peripheral blood. The J gene is TRBJ2-3, the V gene TRBV30; D is perhaps TRBD2 (5 bases). CDR3 residues: CAWSDYGDTQYF. In nucleotides, the CDR3 is TGTGCCTGGAGCGACTATGGGGATACGCAGTATTTT.